This record concerns one T cell receptor (beta chain) sequence. The sample is drawn from a study of T-cell reconstitution after alpha-beta-depleted transplantation in children. Unique molecular identifiers were incorporated when the TCRbeta library was constructed. TCRdb re-called the PCR reads with MiXCR, one entry per CDR3 protein. The table records a few hundred thousand distinct CDR3 sequences, about a fifth of them present only once. Unmatched junction bases numbered 13, after V lost 0 bases and J lost 6 bases. Per germline, CDR1 LNHNV and CDR2 YYDKDF (reference sequence). The CDR3 has 18 amino acids.

The receptor was isolated from a human donor who donated a stem cell graft to a child with acute myeloid leukemia. This chain links TRBV15 with TRBJ2-1, with 8 bases that match TRBD2. The starting material was PBMCs from the stem cell graft donor, obtained from the stem cell graft. CDR3 residues: CATSRDPQGLASSNEQFF. The CDR3 nucleotides are TGTGCCACCAGCAGAGATCCTCAAGGACTAGCAAGTAGCAATGAGCAGTTCTTC.